One sample yielded the 18 T cell receptor beta chains listed below, sequenced in a study of regulatory T cells in long-lasting Graves disease listed by TCRdb under 2021. Library preparation used multiplex PCR. These reads were obtained on an Illumina HiSeq 4000. TCR beta libraries were built with iRepertoire HTBI primers and Arm-PCR amplification of CDR3 regions. TCRdb reprocessing: public reads trimmed at Q25 with fastp, clones called with MiXCR, in-frame beta chains kept. Entries are consolidated by CDR3 protein sequence, retaining the most common genes and DNA. The sample yields around 400,000 distinct CDR3 sequences; about a sixth were counted once. The ten top clones hold about a fifth of the sample. The intended sense of this specimen's time point label: newly diagnosed GD, antithyroid drugs for less than 3 months. For both TCR sequencing and RNA sequencing, RNA was extracted from PBMCs using TRIzol.

The sample here was peripheral blood mononuclear cells (PBMCs), taken at new diagnosis, from a patient treated with antithyroid drugs. These receptor sequences come from a female donor with Graves disease.

This clonotype was counted ten times or more. V is TRBV6-2 or TRBV6-3 and J is TRBJ1-1, with D possibly TRBD1 on 5 matching bases. The CDR3 spans 12 residues. The V and J ends lost 7 bases and 10 bases respectively, with 16 bases between them. CDR1 is MNHEY and CDR2 is SVGEGT in the germline V gene. The CDR3 coding sequence is TGTGCCAGCACCGAGCGAGGGACGCGAGCTTTCTTT. Amino acids: CASTERGTRAFF.

This clonotype showed up just a few times. The chain joins TRBV4-1 to TRBJ1-6, with no clear D. V lost 0 bases, J lost 0 bases, and 9 bases lay in between. The CDR3 is 17 amino acids. Germline V gives CDR1 MGHRA, CDR2 YSYEKL. The CDR3 coding sequence is TGCGCCAGCAGCCAAGAATGGAAGAGCTCCTATAATTCACCCCTCCACTTT. It is translated as CASSQEWKSSYNSPLHF.

Turning to this clonotype: Because the CDR3 is missing its conserved closing phenylalanine or tryptophan, this is likely a read error. The gene calls are TRBV5-1 and TRBJ2-7; D remains unclear. V lost 4 bases to trimming and J lost 1 base, with 9 bases between them. The CDR3 loop spans 13 amino acids. From germline, CDR1 is SGHRS and CDR2 YFSETQ. CDR3 region: CASSMDGSYEQYL. For the CDR3, the DNA is TGCGCCAGCAGCATGGATGGTTCCTACGAGCAGTACCTC.

This clonotype was observed many times. The chain couples TRBV6-1 to TRBJ1-2; perhaps TRBD1 as D (5 bases). CDR3 length: 11 residues. Deletions cut 6 bases from V and 8 bases from J, with 10 bases between. The germline CDR1 and CDR2 sequences are MNHNS and SASEGT. The CDR3: CASSTRGGYTF. CDR3 bases: TGTGCCAGCAGCACACGGGGCGGCTACACCTTC.

At least ten counts were recorded for this clonotype. The rearrangement uses TRBV20-1 and TRBJ2-7, with a weak D call TRBD1 (6 bases). Between the trimmed V and J ends, which lost 6 bases and 2 bases, there was a span of 17 bases. This CDR3 is built from 14 residues. The germline V gene encodes CDR1 DFQATT and CDR2 SNEGSKA (reference sequence). CDR3 sequence (DNA): TGCAGTGCCCCGCCGCGACAGGACGCCTACGAGCAGTACTTC. It specifies CSAPPRQDAYEQYF.

The chain has TRBV5-4 and TRBJ1-2; the D gene is possibly TRBD1 (5 bases). Trimming shortened V by 4 bases and J by 8 bases, and 15 bases separated the two germline ends. This CDR3 spans 13 amino acids. CDR1 is SGHNT and CDR2 is YYREEE in the germline V gene (reference sequence). The CDR3 region is CASSAPGVRGYTF. Here the CDR3 DNA reads TGTGCCAGCAGCGCTCCGGGGGTACGCGGCTACACCTTC.

The chain couples TRBV24-1 to TRBJ2-5, with TRBD1 matching over 10 bases. Trimming removed 7 bases from V and 5 bases from J; junction bases left unmatched: 6. CDR1 KGHDR and CDR2 SFDVKD come from the germline V gene. This CDR3 is 14 amino acids long. The CDR3 here is CATRNDRGPETQYF. CDR3 coding DNA: TGTGCCACCAGGAACGACAGGGGGCCGGAGACCCAGTACTTC.

The rearrangement links TRBV19 to TRBJ1-4; the D gene is possibly TRBD1 (5 bases). Trimming removed 6 bases at V and 6 bases at J, with 20 bases between. The CDR3 runs to 16 residues. From germline, CDR1 is LNHDA and CDR2 SQIVND (reference sequence). The CDR3 sequence is CASSQVATASYEKLFF. CDR3 DNA: TGTGCCAGTAGCCAGGTGGCGACAGCTAGTTATGAAAAACTGTTTTTT.

This clonotype showed up just a few times. The DNA for the CDR3 is TGCGCCAGCAGCCAAATTAGCGGGGGGAGCTCCTACGAGCAGTACTTC. It is translated as CASSQISGGSSYEQYF. The V call is TRBV4-1, the J call TRBJ2-7; the match to TRBD2 covers 10 bases. Trimming took 2 bases from V and 0 from J; bases not matched to a gene: 4. The CDR3 has 16 amino acids. Germline V gene lookup returns CDR1 MGHRA and CDR2 YSYEKL.

In this sample, this clonotype turned up many times. J is TRBJ2-7 and V is TRBV24-1, with 8 bases fitting TRBD2. CDR1 and CDR2 from the germline V gene are KGHDR and SFDVKD. V was pared by 5 bases and J by 0 bases, with 2 bases of the junction left unmatched. The CDR3 totals 14 residues. In DNA, the CDR3 is TGTGCCACCAGTGCGAGCGGGGGCTCCTACGAGCAGTACTTC. Translated: CATSASGGSYEQYF.

The chain joins TRBV9 to TRBJ2-7; TRBD2 agrees at 15 bases. The CDR3 is 18 residues long. Germline values: CDR1 SGDLS, CDR2 YYNGEE. V was clipped by 1 base and J by 3 bases; unmatched bases: 8. CDR3 DNA sequence: TGTGCCAGCAGCGTATCGGGACTAGCGGGAGGCGACCTCTACGAGCAGTACTTC. This codes for CASSVSGLAGGDLYEQYF. Together with reference TRBV9 and TRBJ2-7, the CDR3 gives the full variable domain: DSGVTQTPKHLITATGQRVTLRCSPRSGDLSVYWYQQSLDQGLQFLIQYYNGEERAKGNILERFSAQQFPDLHSELNLSSLELGDSALYFCASSVSGLAGGDLYEQYFGPGTRLTVT.

In this sample, this clonotype turned up a few times. The genes are TRBV6-1 and TRBJ1-5; D not certain. The V end was cut by 4 bases, the J end by 4 bases, with 17 bases between. This CDR3 comprises 16 residues. Looked up from germline, CDR1 is MNHNS and CDR2 is SASEGT. The CDR3, as DNA: TGTGCCAGCAGTGTATCGGCATTCCCCACGAATCAGCCCCAGCATTTT. Its protein is CASSVSAFPTNQPQHF.

In its sample, this clonotype was seen many times. The chain recombines TRBV27 with TRBJ2-7, with D tentatively TRBD1 (5 bases). Germline CDR1 reads MNHEY; CDR2 reads SMNVEV (reference sequence). The CDR3 consists of 12 residues. V was trimmed by 6 bases and J by 1 base, leaving 7 bases between them. The CDR3: CASRDKSYEQYF. CDR3 nucleotides: TGTGCCAGCAGGGACAAGTCCTACGAGCAGTACTTC.

This clonotype was observed many times. J is TRBJ2-5 and V is TRBV3-1; 7 nucleotides match TRBD2. Germline V gene sequence: CDR1 LGHDT, CDR2 YNNKEL (reference sequence). The CDR3 totals 14 residues. V gave up 4 bases and J gave up 3 bases; unmatched junction bases: 5. The CDR3 DNA follows: TGTGCCAGCAGCCCCTACGGGGGGAAAGAGACCCAGTACTTC. Translating it yields CASSPYGGKETQYF.

Many counts were recorded for this clonotype. The rearrangement joins TRBV2 to TRBJ1-5; the D is unclear. The germline V gene encodes CDR1 SNHLY and CDR2 FYNNEI. V was shortened by 8 bases and J by 0 bases, with 14 bases between the two germline ends. The CDR3 covers 15 residues. CDR3 sequence: CASGGRAHSNQPQHF. CDR3 bases: TGTGCCAGCGGAGGGAGGGCACATAGCAATCAGCCCCAGCATTTT.

This clonotype was detected once. The J gene is TRBJ2-7, the V gene TRBV20-1; the D is unclear. Germline V lookup: CDR1 DFQATT, CDR2 SNEGSKA (reference sequence). The CDR3 is made up of 17 amino acids. The V end lost 6 bases, the J end lost 0 bases, and 24 bases lay between the germline ends. The CDR3 sequence is CSARGMGSGRTSYEQYF. For the CDR3, the DNA is TGCAGTGCCCGCGGAATGGGATCGGGCAGGACCTCCTACGAGCAGTACTTC.

In this sample, this clonotype turned up many times. The chain employs TRBV7-2 and TRBJ2-4; D call uncertain. This CDR3 is built from 17 residues. Trimming stripped 1 base from V and 1 base from J, with 14 bases between. Germline V gene sequence: CDR1 SGHTA, CDR2 FQGNSA. This CDR3 reads CASSLGVSRGAKNIQYF. DNA of the CDR3: TGTGCCAGCAGCTTAGGAGTCTCCCGAGGTGCCAAAAACATTCAGTACTTC.

CDR3 protein: CASLLREGRGPLHF. The DNA of the CDR3 is TGTGCCAGCCTCTTAAGGGAGGGGCGCGGACCCCTCCACTTT. This sequence joins TRBV6-2 or TRBV6-3 and TRBJ1-6, with D maybe TRBD1 (5 bases). The V gene lost 8 bases and the J gene lost 12 bases, with 20 bases spanning the gap. The CDR3 spans 14 residues. Looked up from germline, CDR1 is MNHEY and CDR2 is SVGEGT.